These 18 T cell receptor beta chains were sequenced from one sample in a study of TIL therapy for anti-PD-1-resistant metastatic lung cancer. As to time point: pre-treatment sample, taken before nivolumab and TIL therapy. Most excised metastases sampled were pleural nodules or supraclavicular lymph nodes. The immunoSEQ assay was v3. Sequencing used immunoSEQ multiplex PCR; TCRdb keeps in-frame clones, though not all of them. The sample consists of roughly 9,800 clones, 50% to 70% of them appearing once. This specimen consisted of tumor tissue, obtained at baseline. These receptor sequences come from a person aged 25-85 years with non-small cell lung cancer.

The rearrangement links TRBV7-9 to TRBJ2-1, with TRBD1 as a possible D gene (5 bases). Germline V CDR1 and CDR2: SEHNR, FQNEAQ (reference sequence). V was shortened by 5 bases and J by 8 bases, with 16 bases between the two germline ends. The CDR3 runs to 14 residues. In DNA form, the CDR3 reads TGTGCCAGCAGCCCAACAGGTAGCTGGGATGAGCAGTTCTTC. Amino acids: CASSPTGSWDEQFF.

The chain employs TRBV5-1 and TRBJ1-1; TRBD1 agrees at 7 bases. Looked up from germline, CDR1 is SGHRS and CDR2 is YFSETQ. Losses at the gene ends were 1 base for V and 4 bases for J; bases not matched to a gene: 16. This CDR3 is built from 18 residues. For the CDR3, the DNA is TGCGCCAGCAGCTTGTACAGGGGAGGGTATCAGCTTACCACTGAAGCTTTCTTT. Its translation is CASSLYRGGYQLTTEAFF.

The chain couples TRBV27 to TRBJ2-7, with 8 bases identical to TRBD1. The CDR3 totals 16 residues. The J segment lost 2 bases and the V segment lost 5 bases, leaving 11 bases of the junction unmatched. The germline V gene encodes CDR1 MNHEY and CDR2 SMNVEV (reference sequence). The CDR3 sequence: CASSPAPRTGTYEQYF. DNA for the CDR3: TGTGCCAGCAGTCCCGCCCCCCGGACAGGGACCTACGAGCAGTACTTC.

This clone was seen only once. This chain's CDR3 is CASSLIGDREETQYF. CDR3 nucleotides: TGTGCCAGCAGCTTAATCGGGGACAGAGAAGAGACCCAGTACTTC. The chain employs TRBV11-3 and TRBJ2-5, with TRBD1 matching 7 bases. CDR1 and CDR2 from the germline V gene are SGHNT and YENEEA. With V trimmed by 2 bases and J by 3 bases, 6 bases remained unmatched. The CDR3 consists of 15 residues.

In its sample, this clone is medium-sized. The same CDR3 also results from other DNA sequences found in this sample. The genes are TRBV6-1 and TRBJ2-7; tentatively, D is TRBD1 (5 bases). V was trimmed by 4 bases and J by 2 bases, leaving 9 bases between them. The CDR3 is 13 residues long. Germline CDR1 reads MNHNS; CDR2 reads SASEGT. This CDR3 is CASSVQGPYEQYF. In DNA form, the CDR3 reads TGTGCCAGCAGTGTCCAGGGCCCCTACGAGCAGTACTTC.

The chain couples TRBV10-3 to TRBJ2-1; 10 positions match TRBD2. Germline CDR1 and CDR2: ENHRY and SYGVKD. CDR3 length: 13 residues. J gave up 7 bases and V 7 bases, and 4 bases lay outside the gene matches. This CDR3 is CAIMGLAYNEQFF. The CDR3 DNA follows: TGTGCCATCATGGGACTAGCGTATAATGAGCAGTTCTTC.

In this sample, this clone turned up a few times. The J gene is TRBJ2-1, the V gene TRBV5-1, with 13 nucleotides matching TRBD2. The V and J ends lost 4 bases and 8 bases, in that order; junction bases with no gene match: 6. Germline V gene data show CDR1 as SGHRS and CDR2 as YFSETQ. The CDR3 runs 15 residues. The DNA for the CDR3 is TGCGCCAGCAGCGCCGGACTAGCGGGGGTAGATGAGCAGTTCTTC. Protein sequence: CASSAGLAGVDEQFF.

This clone occurred a few times. The V and J genes are TRBV2 and TRBJ2-7; 8 bases fit TRBD1. The CDR3 covers 14 residues. Germline CDR1 and CDR2: SNHLY and FYNNEI. J lost 3 bases, V lost 6 bases, and 7 bases had no gene match. CDR3 sequence (DNA): TGTGCCAGCAGCGCCGGGACAGGATTCTACGAGCAGTACTTC. Protein product: CASSAGTGFYEQYF.

The V gene is TRBV6-1, the J gene TRBJ2-5, with 7 bases that match TRBD1. CDR1 and CDR2 (germline): MNHNS, SASEGT. CDR3 length equals 15 residues. The trim removed 7 bases at V and 2 bases at J, leaving 10 bases unmatched. CDR3 amino acids: CASIPRDRQQETQYF. The CDR3 DNA is TGTGCCAGCATCCCCCGGGACAGACAACAAGAGACCCAGTACTTC.

V gene TRBV21-1 combines with J gene TRBJ1-1; the table gives TRBD1 as D, unverified against the DNA. TRBV21-1 is described as a pseudogene. The CDR3 is 16 residues long. In DNA, the CDR3 is TGTGCCAGCCCCAAGGGAGAAGAGGGGGTCTCCACTGAAGCTTTCTTT. Its protein is CASPKGEEGVSTEAFF.

This clone was found a few times. The chain is built from TRBV5-8 and TRBJ2-5; D might be TRBD1 (6 bases). CDR3 size: 14 residues. V was cut by 4 bases and J by 4 bases, with 14 bases left in between. Germline CDR1 SGHTS, CDR2 YDEGEE. CDR3 amino acids: CASSPRGRGETQYF. In DNA, the CDR3 is TGTGCCAGCAGCCCGCGAGGCAGGGGAGAGACCCAGTACTTC.

The chain carries TRBV4-1 and TRBJ2-3; D is undetermined. CDR1 and CDR2 (germline): MGHRA, YSYEKL. V was trimmed by 1 base and J by 5 bases, leaving 4 bases between them. CDR3 length equals 12 residues. The CDR3 loop reads CASSQVGDTQYF. CDR3 DNA: TGCGCCAGCAGCCAAGTTGGAGATACGCAGTATTTT.

The chain recombines TRBV15 with TRBJ1-1; 8 bases agree with TRBD1. Germline CDR1 reads LNHNV; CDR2 reads YYDKDF (reference sequence). V trimming: 4 bases; J trimming: 8 bases; junction bases outside the gene matches: 3. This CDR3 is built from 12 residues. The CDR3 sequence: CATSNWDREAFF. The CDR3 nucleotides are TGTGCCACCAGCAACTGGGACAGGGAAGCTTTCTTT.

The J gene is TRBJ2-1, the V gene TRBV2, with D maybe TRBD1 (5 bases). This CDR3 has 13 residues. The V gene lost 6 bases and the J gene lost 10 bases, with 16 bases spanning the gap. Germline V gene sequence: CDR1 SNHLY, CDR2 FYNNEI. CDR3 nucleotides: TGTGCCAGCAGAGACGACAGCATTTGGGAGCAGTTCTTC. This encodes CASRDDSIWEQFF.

A word on this clone: A read error may account for a junction end that differs from germline. The chain recombines TRBV11-2 with TRBJ1-2; 9 positions agree with TRBD1. Germline V CDR1 and CDR2: SGHAT, FQNNGV. The CDR3 runs 13 residues. The CDR3 DNA follows: TGTGCCAGCAGCGGAACCGGGACAGGGATCCCATCCTTC. Translating gives CASSGTGTGIPSF. Complete variable domain (other parts from reference TRBV11-2 and TRBJ1-2): EAGVAQSPRYKIIEKRQSVAFWCNPISGHATLYWYQQILGQGPKLLIQFQNNGVVDDSQLPKDRFSAERLKGVDSTLKIQPAKLEDSAVYLCASSGTGTGIPSFGSGTRLTVV.

The V and J genes are TRBV28 and TRBJ1-1, with 7 bases aligning to TRBD1. Trimming cost V 3 bases and J 11 bases; bases outside gene matches: 6. There are 12 residues in the CDR3. The V gene's germline CDR1 is MDHEN and CDR2 SYDVKM. CDR3 protein: CASSLEQGQAFF. CDR3 coding DNA: TGTGCCAGCAGTTTGGAACAGGGACAGGCTTTCTTT.

The V gene is TRBV11-2, the J gene TRBJ1-1; D remains ambiguous. Between the trimmed V and J ends, which lost 4 bases and 4 bases, there was a span of 10 bases. Germline assignment: CDR1 SGHAT and CDR2 FQNNGV. The CDR3 length is 13 residues. The CDR3 sequence is CASSSNPLTEAFF. The CDR3 DNA sequence: TGTGCCAGCAGCTCCAACCCACTCACTGAAGCTTTCTTT.

The CDR3: CAWSVRSQGTYEQYF. The DNA of the CDR3 is TGTGCCTGGAGTGTACGGAGTCAGGGAACCTACGAGCAGTACTTC. The chain carries TRBV30 and TRBJ2-7; D possibly corresponds to TRBD1 (5 bases). CDR1 is GTSNPN and CDR2 is SVGIG in the germline V gene (reference sequence). CDR3 size: 15 residues. V shed 0 bases and J shed 2 bases, with 14 bases lying between them.